This is a list of T cell receptor beta chains from one sample in a study of cytomegalovirus exposure and HLA in healthy donors. Method: immunoSEQ multiplex PCR; TCRdb's copy keeps in-frame clones and lacks some. Of about 160,000 clones listed, 80% to 90% are singletons. The sample taken for sequencing was PBMCs. The receptors here all came from a woman in her late teens or twenties in good health and CMV-seronegative. Each CDR3 is given with its conserved first and last residue. The order of the fields is CDR3 protein, CDR3 DNA, D gene, J gene, clone size, V gene. D genes are given only for firm matches. Size is stated for part of the rows, as once, few or many counts, or as a class when the clone is expanded.

CASTGGFTEAFF,TGTGCCAGCACAGGGGGCTTCACTGAAGCTTTCTTT,TRBD1,TRBJ1-1,NA,TRBV28
CASSRQSSTDTQYF,TGTGCCAGCAGCAGACAGTCTAGCACAGATACGCAGTATTTT,NA,TRBJ2-3,NA,TRBV11-1
CASSEDQITDTQYF,TGTGCCAGCAGTGAAGACCAGATCACAGATACGCAGTATTTT,NA,TRBJ2-3,NA,TRBV6-1
CASSIPGGADYGYTF,TGTGCCAGTAGTATTCCAGGGGGCGCGGACTATGGCTACACCTTC,TRBD1,TRBJ1-2,NA,TRBV19
CASGPAETQYF,TGTGCCAGCGGGCCGGCGGAGACCCAGTACTTC,NA,TRBJ2-5,NA,TRBV5-4
CASAGTSGTDTQYF,TGTGCCAGCGCCGGGACTAGCGGCACAGATACGCAGTATTTT,TRBD2,TRBJ2-3,few,TRBV9
CASSRLAASIQETQYF,TGTGCCAGCAGTCGACTAGCGGCTTCTATCCAAGAGACCCAGTACTTC,TRBD2,TRBJ2-5,NA,TRBV2
CASSLDPRSDKQYF,TGTGCCAGCAGCTTAGATCCCAGGTCCGATAAGCAGTACTTC,NA,TRBJ2-7,once,TRBV11-3
CSAGLNSGNTIYF,TGCAGCGCCGGGTTAAACTCTGGAAACACCATATATTTT,NA,TRBJ1-3,NA,TRBV29-1
CASSQESQGSYEQYF,TGCGCCAGCAGCCAAGAGAGCCAGGGATCCTACGAGCAGTACTTC,NA,TRBJ2-7,NA,TRBV4-1
CASSLIARDNQPQHF,TGTGCCAGCAGTTTAATTGCCAGGGACAATCAGCCCCAGCATTTT,NA,TRBJ1-5,NA,TRBV28
CAWTNQGGTGEAFF,TGTGCCTGGACCAATCAAGGGGGAACGGGTGAAGCTTTCTTT,NA,TRBJ1-1,NA,TRBV30
CASSLRSGGDRGPRTEAFF,TGTGCCAGCAGTTTAAGGTCGGGAGGGGACAGGGGGCCTAGGACTGAAGCTTTCTTT,TRBD1,TRBJ1-1,NA,TRBV27